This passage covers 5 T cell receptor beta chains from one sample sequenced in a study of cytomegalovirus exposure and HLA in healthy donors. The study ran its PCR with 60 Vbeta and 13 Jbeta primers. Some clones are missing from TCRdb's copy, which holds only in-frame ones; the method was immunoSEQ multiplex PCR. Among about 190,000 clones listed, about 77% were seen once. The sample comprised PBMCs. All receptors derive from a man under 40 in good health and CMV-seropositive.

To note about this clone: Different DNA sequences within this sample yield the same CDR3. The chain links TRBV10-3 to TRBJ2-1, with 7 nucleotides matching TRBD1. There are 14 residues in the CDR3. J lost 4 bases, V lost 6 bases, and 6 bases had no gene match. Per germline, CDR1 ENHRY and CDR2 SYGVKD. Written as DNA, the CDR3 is TGTGCCATCAGGAGTGGGACAGTTTACAATGAGCAGTTCTTC. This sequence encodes CAIRSGTVYNEQFF.

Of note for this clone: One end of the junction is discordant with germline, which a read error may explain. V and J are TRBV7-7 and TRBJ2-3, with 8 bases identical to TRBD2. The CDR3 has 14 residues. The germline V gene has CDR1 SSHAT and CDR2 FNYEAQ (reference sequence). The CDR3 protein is CASSSSGPSDTQYF. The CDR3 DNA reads TGTGCTAGCAGCTCTAGCGGGCCCTCAGATACGCAGTATTTT.

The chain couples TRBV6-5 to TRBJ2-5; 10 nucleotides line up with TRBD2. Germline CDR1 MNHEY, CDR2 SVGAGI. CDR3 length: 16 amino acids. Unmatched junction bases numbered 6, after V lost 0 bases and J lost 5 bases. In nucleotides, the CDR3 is TGTGCCAGCAGTTACTCGATACCAGCGGGGGGGGAGACCCAGTACTTC. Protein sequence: CASSYSIPAGGETQYF.

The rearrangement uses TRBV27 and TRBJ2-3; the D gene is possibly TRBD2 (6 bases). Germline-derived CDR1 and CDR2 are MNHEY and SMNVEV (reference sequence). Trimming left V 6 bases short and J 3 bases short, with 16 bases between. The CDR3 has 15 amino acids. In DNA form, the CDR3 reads TGTGCCAGCAGCCGGAGGGACTCAATAACAGATACGCAGTATTTT. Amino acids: CASSRRDSITDTQYF.

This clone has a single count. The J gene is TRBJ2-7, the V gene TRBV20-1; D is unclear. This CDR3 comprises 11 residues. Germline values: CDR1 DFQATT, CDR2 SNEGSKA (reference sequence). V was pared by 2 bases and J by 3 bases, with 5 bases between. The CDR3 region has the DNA TGCAGTGCTAGACTCCTCTACGAGCAGTACTTC. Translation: CSARLLYEQYF.